The 17 T cell receptor beta chains listed next were all sequenced from one sample in a study of beta chain features in type 1 diabetes. Findings and limits, study-wide: When Type 1 diabetes patients were examined, their TCRB CDR3s proved moderately but significantly shorter in all four CD4+ subsets.

The study reverse transcribed the entire isolated RNA, so it sequenced expressed TCRB transcripts. The data were produced by immunoSEQ multiplex PCR, yet TCRdb's version contains in-frame clones alone and is incomplete. The sample records 500,000 to 650,000 clones, 9.5% to 15% being singletons. These receptors have no identified antigens. Sequencing was performed on naive CD4+ T cells from blood. These receptors were taken from a man aged 25-45 years with type 1 diabetes.

The sample holds a few counts of this clone. The chain is built from TRBV5-4 and TRBJ2-1; weak D call: TRBD2 (6 bases). Germline V gives CDR1 SGHNT, CDR2 YYREEE (reference sequence). Trimming took off 7 bases at V and 0 bases at J, with 14 bases between the two ends. This CDR3 contains 15 residues. For the CDR3, the DNA is TGTGCCAGCCGCTCCGGGGGAAGCTCCTACAATGAGCAGTTCTTC. Its protein is CASRSGGSSYNEQFF.

This chain uses TRBV7-9 with TRBJ1-4, with TRBD1 identical over 8 bases. Trimming removed 8 bases from V and 3 bases from J; junction bases left unmatched: 2. The CDR3 runs 13 residues. The V gene's germline CDR1 is SEHNR and CDR2 FQNEAQ (reference sequence). The CDR3 loop is CASQGAANEKLFF. In DNA, the CDR3 is TGTGCCAGCCAGGGGGCTGCTAATGAAAAACTGTTTTTT.

The gene calls are TRBV28 and TRBJ2-7; the D call may be TRBD1 or TRBD2 (6 bases each). The CDR3 consists of 15 residues. CDR1 and CDR2 (germline): MDHEN, SYDVKM. Deletions cut 7 bases from V and 6 bases from J, with 22 bases between. This CDR3 is CASTPGGPGGLEQYF. Written as DNA, the CDR3 is TGTGCCAGCACTCCCGGGGGCCCCGGCGGCCTCGAGCAGTACTTC.

The sample holds a few counts of this clone. V and J are TRBV30 and TRBJ1-4; no clear D gene. The CDR3 is 14 amino acids. The V and J ends lost 5 bases and 0 bases respectively, with 10 bases between them. Germline V gives CDR1 GTSNPN, CDR2 SVGIG (reference sequence). Here the CDR3 reads CAWSLYSTNEKLFF. The CDR3 region has the DNA TGTGCCTGGTCTCTTTATTCAACTAATGAAAAACTGTTTTTT.

This clone was detected a few times. The V and J genes are TRBV7-2 and TRBJ1-4; D might be TRBD1 (6 bases). V was pared by 5 bases and J by 12 bases, with 19 bases between. This CDR3 region has 14 residues. Germline V gives CDR1 SGHTA, CDR2 FQGNSA. CDR3 region: CASSPGGRGWELFF. The CDR3 DNA reads TGTGCCAGCAGCCCCGGCGGCAGGGGCTGGGAACTGTTTTTT.

This chain uses TRBV2 with TRBJ2-7, with a tentative D call TRBD2 (5 bases). Germline CDR1 SNHLY, CDR2 FYNNEI. The CDR3 runs to 15 residues. V lost 5 bases and J 5 bases, leaving 19 bases between the germline ends. The DNA of the CDR3 is TGTGCCAGCAGTAACAGCGGAGTTAAGTGGAACGAGCAGTACTTC. This codes for CASSNSGVKWNEQYF.

This clone was detected a few times. The J gene is TRBJ1-5, the V gene TRBV20-1; D possibly corresponds to TRBD1 (6 bases). The V end was cut by 6 bases, the J end by 7 bases, with 7 bases between. CDR1 is DFQATT and CDR2 is SNEGSKA in the germline V gene (reference sequence). CDR3 length equals 10 residues. The CDR3 coding sequence is TGCAGTGCCCAGGGGCAGCCCCAGCATTTT. It specifies CSAQGQPQHF.

This clone was seen a few times. The chain uses TRBV29-1 and TRBJ1-1; 7 nucleotides agree with TRBD1. The V and J ends lost 6 bases and 8 bases, in that order; junction bases with no gene match: 9. There are 12 residues in the CDR3. Germline V gene data show CDR1 as SQVTM and CDR2 as ANQGSEA. CDR3 region: CSVVQGGGEAFF. In DNA, the CDR3 is TGCAGCGTCGTCCAGGGAGGGGGCGAAGCTTTCTTT.

The CDR3: CASSSTGQGTYEQYF. The DNA for the CDR3 is TGCGCCAGCAGCTCGACGGGACAGGGTACCTACGAGCAGTACTTC. The rearrangement links TRBV5-1 to TRBJ2-7; 9 bases line up with TRBD1. This CDR3 comprises 15 residues. Per germline, CDR1 SGHRS and CDR2 YFSETQ. The V gene end was trimmed by 3 bases and the J gene end by 2 bases; junction bases not matched to a gene: 6.

This clone was seen a few times. The chain joins TRBV29-1 to TRBJ1-2, with D possibly matching TRBD1 (5 bases). The length of the CDR3 is 14 residues. Germline V lookup: CDR1 SQVTM, CDR2 ANQGSEA. The germline V and J ends were trimmed by 4 bases and 3 bases, with 15 bases remaining between them. The CDR3 reads CSVGEPDSYYGYTF. The CDR3 DNA is TGCAGCGTTGGTGAGCCTGACAGCTACTATGGCTACACCTTC.

This clone was seen only a few times. This rearrangement joins TRBV18 to TRBJ1-2; 8 bases map to TRBD1. The CDR3 contains 14 residues. The germline V gene encodes CDR1 KGHSH and CDR2 LQKENI. J lost 3 bases, V lost 5 bases, and 5 bases had no gene match. Here the CDR3 reads CASSDGQGHYGYTF. The CDR3 nucleotides are TGTGCCAGCTCAGATGGACAGGGACACTATGGCTACACCTTC.

The chain is built from TRBV10-3 and TRBJ2-5; 7 bases map to TRBD1. Germline V gives CDR1 ENHRY, CDR2 SYGVKD. This CDR3 is 14 amino acids long. With 5 bases clipped from V and 0 bases from J, the junction kept 3 bases outside the gene matches. The CDR3: CAISWDRNQETQYF. Written as DNA, the CDR3 is TGTGCCATCAGTTGGGACAGAAACCAAGAGACCCAGTACTTC.

V is TRBV10-3 and J is TRBJ2-5; the D call may be TRBD1 or TRBD2 (6 bases each). Germline loops: CDR1 ENHRY, CDR2 SYGVKD. The germline V and J ends were trimmed by 8 bases and 1 base, with 23 bases remaining between them. The CDR3 length is 17 residues. The CDR3 loop reads CAIARGVGNSGQETQYF. For the CDR3, the DNA is TGTGCCATCGCGAGGGGGGTCGGTAATTCGGGCCAAGAGACCCAGTACTTC.

The rearrangement uses TRBV29-1 and TRBJ2-5, with D unclear. Trimming shortened V by 0 bases and J by 1 base, and 9 bases separated the two germline ends. Germline values: CDR1 SQVTM, CDR2 ANQGSEA. The CDR3 is made up of 14 amino acids. The CDR3 DNA follows: TGCAGCGTTGAAGATAAGAGGTTCCAAGAGACCCAGTACTTC. Translation gives CSVEDKRFQETQYF.

The CDR3 here is CASSKEGAQDNSPLHF. For the CDR3, the DNA is TGTGCCAGCAGTAAAGAGGGGGCTCAAGATAATTCACCCCTCCACTTT. The rearrangement uses TRBV5-4 and TRBJ1-6; 7 bases match TRBD1. V shed 5 bases, J shed 5 bases, and the junction held 10 bases outside the gene matches. CDR1 is SGHNT and CDR2 is YYREEE in the germline V gene (reference sequence). This CDR3 has 16 amino acids.

This clone was seen only a few times. V is TRBV7-9 and J is TRBJ2-5; D gene uncertain. CDR1 is SEHNR and CDR2 is FQNEAQ in the germline V gene (reference sequence). There are 15 residues in the CDR3. With 5 bases removed from V and 4 bases from J, the gap between germline ends came to 17 bases. CDR3 in amino acids: CASSPLVPSGETQYF. The CDR3 DNA sequence: TGTGCCAGCAGCCCGCTGGTCCCATCGGGAGAGACCCAGTACTTC.

Of note for this clone: The same CDR3 also results from other DNA sequences found in this sample. The J gene is TRBJ2-5, the V gene TRBV5-1, with TRBD2 matching 10 bases. V lost 0 bases and J lost 5; bases outside the gene matches: 4. The CDR3 loop spans 15 amino acids. CDR1 and CDR2 (germline): SGHRS, YFSETQ. The CDR3 loop reads CASSLGTSGSETQYF. CDR3 coding DNA: TGCGCCAGCAGCTTGGGGACTAGCGGCTCGGAGACCCAGTACTTC.